This T cell receptor beta chain was captured in a study of human T cells and chemical hapten exposure. This CDR3 spans 14 amino acids. Per the germline V gene, CDR1 is DFQATT and CDR2 is SNEGSKA (reference sequence). V lost 5 bases and J lost 5; bases outside the gene matches: 5. Attachment of unique molecular identifiers to individual cDNA molecules was performed in the library. Each CDR3 protein is one row after TCRdb ran MiXCR on the RACE reads. The table shows over 80,000 distinct CDR3 sequences, with about a tenth occurring only once. A few counts support this clonotype. Time point: patch test 3, about 24 weeks after DPC sensitization. Stated treatment: therapeutic diphenylcyclopropenone sensitization with weekly scalp DPC.

This TCR was sampled from a woman in her thirties with alopecia areata. Some clones in this sample may be carry-over from other donors' samples. The specimen comprised whole blood, sampled in connection with sensitization to the hapten diphenylcyclopropenone (DPC). This chain joins TRBV20-1 and TRBJ1-6; 8 bases match TRBD1. CDR3: CSARQGPDNSPLHF. The DNA of the CDR3 is TGCAGTGCTCGACAGGGGCCAGATAATTCACCCCTCCACTTT.